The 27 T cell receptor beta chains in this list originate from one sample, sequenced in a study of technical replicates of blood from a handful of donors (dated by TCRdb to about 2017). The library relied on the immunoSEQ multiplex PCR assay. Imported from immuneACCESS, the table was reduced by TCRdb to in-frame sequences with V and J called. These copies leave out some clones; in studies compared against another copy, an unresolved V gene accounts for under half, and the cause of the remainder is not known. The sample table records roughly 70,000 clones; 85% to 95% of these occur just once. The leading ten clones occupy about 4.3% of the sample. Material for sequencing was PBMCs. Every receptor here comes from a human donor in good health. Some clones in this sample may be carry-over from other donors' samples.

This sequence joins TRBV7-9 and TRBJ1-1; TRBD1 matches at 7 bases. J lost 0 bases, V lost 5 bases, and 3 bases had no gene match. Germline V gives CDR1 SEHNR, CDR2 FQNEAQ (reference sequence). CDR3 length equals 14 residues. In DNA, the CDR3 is TGTGCCAGCAGCGCGACAGGGATGAACACTGAAGCTTTCTTT. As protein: CASSATGMNTEAFF.

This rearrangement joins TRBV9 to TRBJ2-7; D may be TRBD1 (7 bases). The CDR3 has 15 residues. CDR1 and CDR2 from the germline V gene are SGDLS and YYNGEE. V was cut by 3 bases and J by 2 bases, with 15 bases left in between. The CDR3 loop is CASSEGGQSTYEQYF. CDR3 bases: TGTGCCAGCAGCGAGGGGGGACAGTCTACCTACGAGCAGTACTTC.

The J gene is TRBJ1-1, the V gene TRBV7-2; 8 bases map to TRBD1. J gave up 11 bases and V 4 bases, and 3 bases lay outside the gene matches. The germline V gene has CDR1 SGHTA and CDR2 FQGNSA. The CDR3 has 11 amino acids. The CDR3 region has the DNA TGTGCCAGCAGCTCGGACAGGGTGGCTTTCTTT. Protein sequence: CASSSDRVAFF.

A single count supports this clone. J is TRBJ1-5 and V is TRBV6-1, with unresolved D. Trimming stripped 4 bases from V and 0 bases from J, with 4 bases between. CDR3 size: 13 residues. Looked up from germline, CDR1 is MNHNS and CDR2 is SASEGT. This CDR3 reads CASSVYSNQPQHF. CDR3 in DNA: TGTGCCAGCAGTGTGTATAGCAATCAGCCCCAGCATTTT.

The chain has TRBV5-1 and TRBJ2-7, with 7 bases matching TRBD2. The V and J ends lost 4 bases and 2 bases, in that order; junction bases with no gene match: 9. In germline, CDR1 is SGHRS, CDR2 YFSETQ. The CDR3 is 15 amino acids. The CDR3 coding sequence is TGCGCCAGCAGCAGGGAGGGACCTGGGGCCTACGAGCAGTACTTC. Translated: CASSREGPGAYEQYF. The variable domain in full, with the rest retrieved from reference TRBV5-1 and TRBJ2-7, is KAGVTQTPRYLIKTRGQQVTLSCSPISGHRSVSWYQQTPGQGLQFLFEYFSETQRNKGNFPGRFSGRQFSNSRSEMNVSTLELGDSALYLCASSREGPGAYEQYFGPGTRLTVT.

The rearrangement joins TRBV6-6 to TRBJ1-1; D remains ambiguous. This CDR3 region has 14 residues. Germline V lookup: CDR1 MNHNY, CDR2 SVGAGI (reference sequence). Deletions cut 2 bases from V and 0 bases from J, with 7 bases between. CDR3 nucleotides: TGTGCCAGCAGTTACGAGGCCCTGAACACTGAAGCTTTCTTT. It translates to CASSYEALNTEAFF.

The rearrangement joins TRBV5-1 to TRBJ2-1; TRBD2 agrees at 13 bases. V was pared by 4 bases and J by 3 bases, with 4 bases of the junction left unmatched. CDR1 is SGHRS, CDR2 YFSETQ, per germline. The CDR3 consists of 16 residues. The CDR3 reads CASSTGLAGNYNEQFF. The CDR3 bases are TGCGCCAGCAGCACGGGACTAGCGGGGAACTACAATGAGCAGTTCTTC.

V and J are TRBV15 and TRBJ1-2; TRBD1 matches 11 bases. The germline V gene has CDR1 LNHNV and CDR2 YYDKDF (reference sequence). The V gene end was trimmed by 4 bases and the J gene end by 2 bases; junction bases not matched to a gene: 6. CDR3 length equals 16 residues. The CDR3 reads CATSTDRGLVNYGYTF. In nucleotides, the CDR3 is TGTGCCACCAGCACGGACAGGGGGCTGGTAAACTATGGCTACACCTTC. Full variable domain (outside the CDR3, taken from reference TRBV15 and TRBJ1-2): DAMVIQNPRYQVTQFGKPVTLSCSQTLNHNVMYWYQQKSSQAPKLLFHYYDKDFNNEADTPDNFQSRRPNTSFCFLDIRSPGLGDTAMYLCATSTDRGLVNYGYTFGSGTRLTVV.

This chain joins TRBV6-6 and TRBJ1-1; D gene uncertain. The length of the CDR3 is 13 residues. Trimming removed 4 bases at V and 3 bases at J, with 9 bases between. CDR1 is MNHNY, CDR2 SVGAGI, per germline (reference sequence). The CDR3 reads CASSSNEYTEAFF. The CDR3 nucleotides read TGTGCCAGCAGTTCAAACGAGTACACTGAAGCTTTCTTT.

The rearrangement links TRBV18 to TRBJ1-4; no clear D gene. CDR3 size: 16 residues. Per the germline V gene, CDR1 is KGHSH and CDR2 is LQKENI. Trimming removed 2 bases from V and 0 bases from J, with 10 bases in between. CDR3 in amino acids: CASSPLSGTTNEKLFF. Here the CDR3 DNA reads TGTGCCAGCTCACCATTGTCGGGGACAACTAATGAAAAACTGTTTTTT.

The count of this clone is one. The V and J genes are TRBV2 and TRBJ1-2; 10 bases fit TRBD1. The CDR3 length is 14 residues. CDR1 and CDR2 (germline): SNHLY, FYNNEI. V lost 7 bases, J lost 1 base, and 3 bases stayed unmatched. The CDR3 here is CASTRDRGNYGYTF. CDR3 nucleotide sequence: TGTGCCAGCACCCGGGACAGGGGTAACTATGGCTACACCTTC.

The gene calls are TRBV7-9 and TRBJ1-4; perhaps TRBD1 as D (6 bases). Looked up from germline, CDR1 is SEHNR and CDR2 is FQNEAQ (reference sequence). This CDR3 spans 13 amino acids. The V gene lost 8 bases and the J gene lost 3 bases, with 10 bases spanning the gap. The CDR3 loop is CASGTGSNEKLFF. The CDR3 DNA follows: TGTGCCAGCGGAACAGGGTCTAATGAAAAACTGTTTTTT. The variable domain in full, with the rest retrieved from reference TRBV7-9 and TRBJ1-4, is DTGVSQNPRHKITKRGQNVTFRCDPISEHNRLYWYRQTLGQGPEFLTYFQNEAQLEKSRLLSDRFSAERPKGSFSTLEIQRTEQGDSAMYLCASGTGSNEKLFFGSGTQLSVL.

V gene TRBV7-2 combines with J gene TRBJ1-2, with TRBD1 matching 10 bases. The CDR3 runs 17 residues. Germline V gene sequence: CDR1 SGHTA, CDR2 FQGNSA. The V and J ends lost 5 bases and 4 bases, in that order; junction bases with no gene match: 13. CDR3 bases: TGTGCCAGCAGCCTCACCCGGGACAGGGGAGAAAGCTATGGCTACACCTTC. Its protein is CASSLTRDRGESYGYTF.

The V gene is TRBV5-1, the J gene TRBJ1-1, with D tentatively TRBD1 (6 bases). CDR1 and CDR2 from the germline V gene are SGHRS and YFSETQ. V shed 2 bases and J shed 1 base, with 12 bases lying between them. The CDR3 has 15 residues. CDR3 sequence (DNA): TGCGCCAGCAGCTTAGCCTTGGGGGCGAACACTGAAGCTTTCTTT. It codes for CASSLALGANTEAFF.

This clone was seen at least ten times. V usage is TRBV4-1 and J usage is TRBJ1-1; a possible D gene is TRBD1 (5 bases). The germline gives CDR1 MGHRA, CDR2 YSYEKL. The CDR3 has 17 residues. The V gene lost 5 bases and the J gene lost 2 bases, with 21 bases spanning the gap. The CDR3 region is CASSARRLTDPNTEAFF. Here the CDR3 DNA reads TGCGCCAGCAGCGCCCGCCGCCTGACAGATCCTAACACTGAAGCTTTCTTT.

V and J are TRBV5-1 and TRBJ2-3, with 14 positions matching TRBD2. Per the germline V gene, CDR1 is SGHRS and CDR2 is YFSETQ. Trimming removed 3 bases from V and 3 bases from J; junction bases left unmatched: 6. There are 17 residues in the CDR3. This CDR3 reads CASSSRTSGGLTDTQYF. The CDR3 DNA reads TGCGCCAGCAGCTCTAGGACTAGCGGGGGGTTGACAGATACGCAGTATTTT.

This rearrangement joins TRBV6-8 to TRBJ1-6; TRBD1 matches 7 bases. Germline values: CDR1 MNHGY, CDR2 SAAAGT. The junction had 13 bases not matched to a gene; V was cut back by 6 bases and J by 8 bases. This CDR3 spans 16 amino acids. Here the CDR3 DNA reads TGTGCCAGCAGCTGGAACATACAGGGGCTCCATTCACCCCTCCACTTT. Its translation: CASSWNIQGLHSPLHF.

This CDR3 is CSVQRSRGDTQYF. The DNA for the CDR3 is TGCAGCGTTCAGCGATCCCGGGGGGATACGCAGTATTTT. The rearrangement links TRBV29-1 to TRBJ2-3; a weak D match, TRBD2 (6 bases). The CDR3 covers 13 residues. Germline CDR1 and CDR2: SQVTM and ANQGSEA. Trimming removed 5 bases from V and 6 bases from J, with 15 bases in between.

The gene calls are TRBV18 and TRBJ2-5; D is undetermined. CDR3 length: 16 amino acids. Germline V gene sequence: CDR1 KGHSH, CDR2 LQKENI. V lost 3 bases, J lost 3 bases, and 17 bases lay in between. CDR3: CASSPPFIRVEETQYF. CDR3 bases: TGTGCCAGCTCACCCCCATTTATTCGGGTGGAAGAGACCCAGTACTTC.

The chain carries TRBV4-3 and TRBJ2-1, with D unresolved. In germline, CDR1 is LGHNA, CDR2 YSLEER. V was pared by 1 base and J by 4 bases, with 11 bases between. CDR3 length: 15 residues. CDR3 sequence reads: CASSQGPFVYNEQFF. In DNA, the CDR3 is TGCGCCAGCAGCCAAGGTCCCTTTGTTTACAATGAGCAGTTCTTC.

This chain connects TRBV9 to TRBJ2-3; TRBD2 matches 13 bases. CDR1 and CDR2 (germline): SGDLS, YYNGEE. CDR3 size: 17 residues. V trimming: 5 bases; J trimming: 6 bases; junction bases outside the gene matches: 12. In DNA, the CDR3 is TGTGCCAGCAGAGAAAGGGGACTAGCGGGAAGGGTGGATACGCAGTATTTT. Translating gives CASRERGLAGRVDTQYF.

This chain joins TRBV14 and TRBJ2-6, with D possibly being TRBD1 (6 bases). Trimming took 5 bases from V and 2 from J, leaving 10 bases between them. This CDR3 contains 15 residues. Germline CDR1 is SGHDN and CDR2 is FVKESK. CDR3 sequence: CASSFTGTGANVLTF. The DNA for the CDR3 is TGTGCCAGCAGCTTCACAGGGACTGGGGCCAACGTCCTGACTTTC.

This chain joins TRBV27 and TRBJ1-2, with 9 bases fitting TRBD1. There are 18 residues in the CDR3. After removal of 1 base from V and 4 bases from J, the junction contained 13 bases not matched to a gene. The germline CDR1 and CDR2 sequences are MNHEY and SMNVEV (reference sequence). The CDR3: CASSLFVRDRASIYGYTF. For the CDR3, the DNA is TGTGCCAGCAGTTTATTCGTCCGGGACAGGGCCTCTATCTATGGCTACACCTTC.

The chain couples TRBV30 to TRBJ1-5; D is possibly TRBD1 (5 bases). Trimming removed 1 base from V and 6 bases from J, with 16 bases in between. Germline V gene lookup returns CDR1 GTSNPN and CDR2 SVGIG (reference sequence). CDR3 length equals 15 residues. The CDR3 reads CAWSASSTGVQPQHF. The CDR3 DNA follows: TGTGCCTGGAGTGCGAGCAGCACAGGAGTTCAGCCCCAGCATTTT.

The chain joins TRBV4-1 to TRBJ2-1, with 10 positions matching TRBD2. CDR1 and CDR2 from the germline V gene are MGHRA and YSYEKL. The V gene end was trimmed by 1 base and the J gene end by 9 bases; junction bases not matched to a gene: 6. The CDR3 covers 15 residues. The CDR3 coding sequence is TGCGCCAGCAGCCAAGTTCTTAGCGGGGGGCCTGAGCAGTTCTTC. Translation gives CASSQVLSGGPEQFF.

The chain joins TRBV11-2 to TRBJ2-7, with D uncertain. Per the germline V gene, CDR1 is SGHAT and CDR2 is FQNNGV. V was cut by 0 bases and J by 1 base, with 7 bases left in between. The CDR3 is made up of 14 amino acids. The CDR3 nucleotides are TGTGCCAGCAGCTTAGAGTTTACATCCTACGAGCAGTACTTC. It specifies CASSLEFTSYEQYF.

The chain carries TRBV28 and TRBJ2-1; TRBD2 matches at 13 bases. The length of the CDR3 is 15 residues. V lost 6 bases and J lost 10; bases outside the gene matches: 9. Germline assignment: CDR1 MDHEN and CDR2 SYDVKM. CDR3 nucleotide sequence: TGTGCCAGCAGGCAGACTAGCGGGGGGCGCAAGGAGCAGTTCTTC. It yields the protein CASRQTSGGRKEQFF. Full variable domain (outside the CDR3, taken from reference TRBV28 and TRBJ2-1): DVKVTQSSRYLVKRTGEKVFLECVQDMDHENMFWYRQDPGLGLRLIYFSYDVKMKEKGDIPEGYSVSREKKERFSLILESASTNQTSMYLCASRQTSGGRKEQFFGPGTRLTVL.